Listed here are 9 T cell receptor beta chains from one sample, sequenced in a study of tumor-infiltrating lymphocytes in primary liver carcinoma. Unsorted whole blood supplied the RNA, and germline DNA was extracted too. Making TCR beta cDNA involved around 500 ng total RNA and a constant-region primer. Three nested multiplex PCR rounds, a slightly modified ARM-PCR method, built the TCR beta libraries. TRBV1-TRBV30 forward primers paired with a C-beta reverse primer drove the first two PCR rounds, roughly 9 cycles each. MiXCR, applied by TCRdb to the multiplex PCR reads, yields one record per CDR3 protein. The sample lists about 180,000 distinct CDR3 sequences, about 60% seen once, with around 74% in the top ten. Sequenced material: peripheral blood. All receptors derive from a man aged 35 to 55 with primary liver carcinoma and hepatitis B virus infection.

This clonotype was picked up many times. The V and J genes are TRBV11-2 and TRBJ1-1; 11 bases are a match to TRBD1. The germline gives CDR1 SGHAT, CDR2 FQNNGV. CDR3 size: 17 residues. The trim removed 6 bases at V and 5 bases at J, leaving 14 bases unmatched. This chain's CDR3 is CASSFTGTGGVWTEAFF. The CDR3 coding sequence is TGTGCCAGCAGTTTCACCGGGACAGGGGGTGTTTGGACTGAAGCTTTCTTT.

At least ten counts were recorded for this clonotype. The chain has TRBV11-2 and TRBJ2-7; 7 nucleotides agree with TRBD2. The CDR3 consists of 15 residues. Germline V CDR1 and CDR2: SGHAT, FQNNGV. V gave up 0 bases and J gave up 0 bases; unmatched junction bases: 2. This chain's CDR3 is CASSLDGRSSYEQYF. The CDR3 nucleotides read TGTGCCAGCAGCTTAGACGGGAGGTCCTCCTACGAGCAGTACTTC. Together with reference TRBV11-2 and TRBJ2-7, the CDR3 gives the full variable domain: EAGVAQSPRYKIIEKRQSVAFWCNPISGHATLYWYQQILGQGPKLLIQFQNNGVVDDSQLPKDRFSAERLKGVDSTLKIQPAKLEDSAVYLCASSLDGRSSYEQYFGPGTRLTVT.

This sequence joins TRBV6-2 or TRBV6-3 and TRBJ1-3, with D uncertain. Germline V lookup: CDR1 MNHEY, CDR2 SVGEGT. Between the trimmed V and J ends, which lost 8 bases and 2 bases, there was a span of 10 bases. The CDR3 length is 13 residues. DNA of the CDR3: TGTGCCAGCGTTCCTCGCCCTGGAAACACCATATATTTT. The encoded protein is CASVPRPGNTIYF.

The gene calls are TRBV6-1 and TRBJ2-1; perhaps TRBD2 as D (5 bases). V shed 5 bases and J shed 8 bases, with 19 bases lying between them. Germline V lookup: CDR1 MNHNS, CDR2 SASEGT. The CDR3 covers 15 residues. In nucleotides, the CDR3 is TGTGCCAGCAGTCCCACCCGGCTAGCCGAGCATGAGCAGTTCTTC. Protein: CASSPTRLAEHEQFF.

Of note for this clonotype: One end of the junction varies from germline; a read error may be responsible. This chain uses TRBV4-1 with TRBJ2-1; 12 bases are a match to TRBD2. Per germline, CDR1 MGHRA and CDR2 YSYEKL. The CDR3 is 17 amino acids. In DNA, the CDR3 is TGCGCCAGCAGCCAAAAGTCCCTAGCGGGAGGGTTCAATGAGCAGTCCTTC. Translated: CASSQKSLAGGFNEQSF.

This clonotype was seen repeatedly, ten times or more. CDR3 protein: CASSFGNTIYF. The CDR3 region has the DNA TGTGCCAGCAGCTTTGGAAACACCATATATTTT. The rearrangement links TRBV11-2 to TRBJ1-3; D gene uncertain. The CDR3 has 11 residues. V was pared by 3 bases and J by 3 bases, with 0 bases between. CDR1 is SGHAT, CDR2 FQNNGV, per germline.

This chain uses TRBV11-2 with TRBJ2-2, with 10 positions matching TRBD2. The CDR3 length is 17 residues. The germline V gene has CDR1 SGHAT and CDR2 FQNNGV. The V gene end was trimmed by 5 bases and the J gene end by 10 bases; junction bases not matched to a gene: 16. CDR3 sequence (DNA): TGTGCCAGCAGCGGAGGACTAGCGGAGCGGAACAGCGTGGAGCTGTTTTTT. Translation: CASSGGLAERNSVELFF.

As regards this clonotype: An end of the junction differs from the germline gene, which may be a read error. This chain joins TRBV11-2 and TRBJ1-4; D is possibly TRBD1 (5 bases). In germline, CDR1 is SGHAT, CDR2 FQNNGV. The CDR3 loop spans 11 amino acids. The CDR3 sequence: CSSSLQVELFF. The CDR3 coding sequence is TGTTCCAGCAGCTTACAGGTGGAACTGTTTTTT.

Comment on this clonotype: At one end, the junction sequence differs from germline, possibly due to a read error. The V and J genes are TRBV6-1 and TRBJ2-2, with D possibly TRBD2 on 6 matching bases. From germline, CDR1 is MNHNS and CDR2 SASEGT. The CDR3 sequence is 13 residues long. CDR3 in amino acids: CASKEGYTGELLF. The DNA of the CDR3 is TGTGCCAGCAAGGAGGGGTATACCGGGGAGCTGCTTTTT.